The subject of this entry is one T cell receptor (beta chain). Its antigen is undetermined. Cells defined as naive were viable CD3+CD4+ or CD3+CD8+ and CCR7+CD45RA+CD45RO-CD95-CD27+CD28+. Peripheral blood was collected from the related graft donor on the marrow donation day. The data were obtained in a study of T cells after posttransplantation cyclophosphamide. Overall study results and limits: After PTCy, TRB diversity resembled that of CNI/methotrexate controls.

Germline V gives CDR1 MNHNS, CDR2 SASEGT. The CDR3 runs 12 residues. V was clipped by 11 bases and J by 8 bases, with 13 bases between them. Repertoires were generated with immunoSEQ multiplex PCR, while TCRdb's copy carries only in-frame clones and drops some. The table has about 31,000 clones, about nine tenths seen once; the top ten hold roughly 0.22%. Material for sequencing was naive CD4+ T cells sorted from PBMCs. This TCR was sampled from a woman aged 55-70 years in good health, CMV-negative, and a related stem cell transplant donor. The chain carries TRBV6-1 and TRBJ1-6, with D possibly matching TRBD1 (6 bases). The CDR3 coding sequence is TGTGCCTGGGCAGAGGGGGATTCACCCCTCCACTTT. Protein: CAWAEGDSPLHF.